This TCR beta chain was recovered during a study of T cells in Graves' hyperthyroidism and ophthalmopathy. These patients, aged 18 to 65, had recently diagnosed hyperthyroidism lasting under 2 months. Uncontrolled infection, other autoimmune disease, pregnancy or lactation led to exclusion. The diagnostic basis comprised clinical symptoms, serum thyroxine and TRAb, thyroid ultrasound and orbital computed tomography. There are a few counts of this clonotype. Its specificity is not known. The study's findings and limits: Most thyroid-expanded clonotypes above 0.001 were also found in blood.

Researchers took RNA transcripts and amplified the TCR beta CDR3 regions from them. Primed by the HTBI set, a first-round RT-PCR was run on the TCR CDR3. TCRdb re-called the multiplex PCR reads through MiXCR, storing one row per CDR3 protein. The repertoire consists of more than 300,000 distinct CDR3 sequences, with about a sixth occurring once and the leading ten covering approximately 35%. V lost 3 bases to trimming and J lost 2 bases, with 24 bases between them. CDR1 SGHRS and CDR2 YFSETQ come from the germline V gene. This CDR3 contains 18 residues. This chain uses TRBV5-1 with TRBJ2-7; D may be TRBD2 (6 bases). The TCR sequence derives from a woman under 40 with Graves' hyperthyroidism that later progressed to Graves' ophthalmopathy. Sequenced: blood. The CDR3 region is CASSSFTGGLGQPYEQYF. For the CDR3, the DNA is TGCGCCAGCAGCTCCTTCACTGGAGGGCTAGGGCAACCCTACGAGCAGTACTTC.